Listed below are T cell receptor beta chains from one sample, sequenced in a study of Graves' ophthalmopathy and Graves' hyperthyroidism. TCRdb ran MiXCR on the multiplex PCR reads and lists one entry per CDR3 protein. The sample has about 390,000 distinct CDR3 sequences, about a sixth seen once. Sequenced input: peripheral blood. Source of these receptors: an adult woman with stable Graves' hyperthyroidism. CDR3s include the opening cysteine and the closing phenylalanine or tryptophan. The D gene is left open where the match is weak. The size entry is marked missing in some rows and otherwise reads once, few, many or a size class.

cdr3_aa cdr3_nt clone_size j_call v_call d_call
CASRNRGGQETQYF TGTGCCAGCAGGAATCGGGGCGGGCAAGAGACCCAGTACTTC . TRBJ2-5 TRBV7-9 .
CASSLDLQWVGNQETQYF TGTGCCAGCAGCTTAGACCTGCAGTGGGTTGGCAACCAAGAGACCCAGTACTTC many TRBJ2-5 TRBV11-2 .
CASSERENQPQHF TGTGCCAGCAGTGAACGCGAGAATCAGCCCCAGCATTTT many TRBJ1-5 TRBV6-1 .
CASQFGGFQPQHF TGTGCCAGTCAATTTGGAGGGTTTCAGCCCCAGCATTTT many TRBJ1-5 TRBV19 .
CASSYPGLAGGGELFF TGTGCCAGCAGTTACCCGGGACTAGCGGGCGGCGGGGAGCTGTTTTTT many TRBJ2-2 TRBV6-5 TRBD2
CASSISGLAFYEQYF TGTGCCAGTAGTATAAGTGGACTAGCGTTCTACGAGCAGTACTTC many TRBJ2-7 TRBV19 TRBD2
CAGSQVDREGYTF TGTGCCGGCAGCCAGGTCGACAGGGAAGGCTACACCTTC . TRBJ1-2 TRBV6-1 TRBD1
CATGDRSNQPQHF TGTGCCACAGGGGATCGGAGCAATCAGCCCCAGCATTTT . TRBJ1-5 TRBV24-1 .
CASSVRGGTYEQYF TGTGCCAGCAGCGTACGTGGCGGAACCTACGAGCAGTACTTC few TRBJ2-7 TRBV9 .
CASSFGTAKETQYF TGCGCCAGCAGCTTTGGGACAGCGAAAGAGACCCAGTACTTC few TRBJ2-5 TRBV5-1 TRBD1
CASSLFLAGTGELFF TGTGCCAGCAGTTTATTCTTAGCAGGCACCGGGGAGCTGTTTTTT many TRBJ2-2 TRBV12-3/TRBV12-4 .
CSAPLSGYSSYEQYF TGCAGTGCTCCACTTAGCGGATACAGCTCCTACGAGCAGTACTTC many TRBJ2-7 TRBV20-1 .
CASSLRGRSTEAFF TGTGCCAGCAGTTTACGGGGGAGGTCCACTGAAGCTTTCTTT . TRBJ1-1 TRBV12-3/TRBV12-4 .
CASSQGSRGWGTGELFF TGTGCCAGCAGCCAAGGGAGTAGGGGATGGGGCACCGGGGAGCTGTTTTTT few TRBJ2-2 TRBV3-1 .
CASLKRGTPYEQYF TGTGCCAGCCTAAAAAGGGGGACCCCGTACGAGCAGTACTTC many TRBJ2-7 TRBV28 .
CASSQLSGTGDPYEQYF TGCGCCAGCAGCCAACTTTCCGGGACAGGGGATCCCTACGAGCAGTACTTC many TRBJ2-7 TRBV4-1 TRBD1
CASSYEGREAFF TGTGCCAGCAGTTACGAAGGTCGGGAAGCTTTCTTT . TRBJ1-1 TRBV6-5 .
CASSPLPREMIYEQYF TGTGCCAGCAGTCCCCTTCCCAGGGAGATGATCTACGAGCAGTACTTC many TRBJ2-7 TRBV2 .
CASSFGGGVEAFF TGTGCCAGCAGTTTTGGAGGGGGCGTTGAAGCTTTCTTT many TRBJ1-1 TRBV27 TRBD1
CASSQGQSGANVLTF TGCGCCAGCAGCCAAGGGCAGTCTGGGGCCAACGTCCTGACTTTC . TRBJ2-6 TRBV4-1 .
CASSYTTGGNYNTIYF TGTGCCAGCAGTTACACGACAGGGGGCAATTATAACACCATATATTTT many TRBJ1-3 TRBV6-5 TRBD1
CAISESEQNIYVEQYF TGTGCCATCAGTGAGTCGGAGCAGAACATCTACGTAGAGCAGTACTTC many TRBJ2-7 TRBV10-3 .
CAWTLGQGSWDTEAFF TGTGCCTGGACCCTCGGACAGGGTTCATGGGACACTGAAGCTTTCTTT many TRBJ1-1 TRBV30 TRBD1
CASSLIGGDSTSPLHF TGTGCCAGCAGCTTAATCGGGGGGGACTCGACTTCACCCCTCCACTTT many TRBJ1-6 TRBV7-3 .
CASSYRTSNTEAFF TGTGCCAGCAGTTACAGGACATCGAACACTGAAGCTTTCTTT many TRBJ1-1 TRBV6-5 .
CASSKAGTGYHEQYF TGTGCCAGCAGCAAAGCCGGGACAGGGTACCACGAGCAGTACTTC many TRBJ2-7 TRBV6-1 TRBD1
CASSFEIAGEKETQYF TGTGCCAGCAGTTTCGAGATAGCGGGAGAGAAGGAGACCCAGTACTTC many TRBJ2-5 TRBV28 TRBD2
CASSLAAAEQYF TGTGCCAGCAGCTTAGCAGCGGCCGAGCAGTACTTC many TRBJ2-7 TRBV7-2 .
CASSAQRLAYEQYF TGTGCCAGCAGCGCCCAAAGACTAGCCTACGAGCAGTACTTC many TRBJ2-7 TRBV11-2 .
CASSRPSGKSGEQYF TGTGCCAGCAGTCGGCCTAGCGGGAAATCGGGGGAGCAGTACTTC many TRBJ2-7 TRBV6-1 TRBD2
CASSLGGTEGNEQYF TGCGCCAGCAGCTTGGGAGGGACGGAGGGGAACGAGCAGTACTTC . TRBJ2-7 TRBV5-1 .
CASSLGIGGKVGYTF TGTGCCAGCAGCTTAGGAATAGGAGGAAAGGTGGGCTACACCTTC . TRBJ1-2 TRBV11-2 .
CASSLYLYRGLGGELFF TGTGCCAGCAGCTTGTACCTCTACAGGGGATTGGGCGGGGAGCTGTTTTTT . TRBJ2-2 TRBV5-6 TRBD1
CSASSRGYYEQYF TGCAGTGCTAGTAGTCGAGGTTACTACGAGCAGTACTTC many TRBJ2-7 TRBV20-1 .
CASSSRDSSYEQYF TGTGCCAGTAGTTCCCGGGACAGCTCCTACGAGCAGTACTTC many TRBJ2-7 TRBV19 TRBD1
CASSRDRSNEQYF TGCGCCAGCAGCCGGGACAGGTCTAACGAGCAGTACTTC many TRBJ2-7 TRBV4-3 TRBD1
CASSARTASWDEQYF TGCGCCAGCAGCGCCCGGACAGCGTCTTGGGACGAGCAGTACTTC many TRBJ2-7 TRBV5-1 .